This T cell receptor beta chain derives from a study of graft-versus-host responses after intestinal transplantation. As for the study in general: Every recipient had anti-thymocyte globulin induction and 2 to 3 years of tacrolimus plus steroids. Study results and limitations: Early post-transplant declines in HvG were associated with peak levels of circulating GvH clones. Recipient-marrow GvH clones were detected, some having first appeared in ileum or blood.

Measured with immunoSEQ multiplex PCR; TCRdb has only the in-frame clones, and not every one. The sample holds about 110,000 clones, around 94% seen once. Concerning this clone: The antigen is undetermined.

CDR1 is SGHDT, CDR2 YYEEEE, per germline. The V gene end was trimmed by 0 bases and the J gene end by 3 bases; junction bases not matched to a gene: 1. The CDR3 covers 15 residues. This sequence was found in a human donor who was the organ donor for an intestinal transplant. V usage is TRBV5-6 and J usage is TRBJ2-1; the match to TRBD2 covers 9 bases. Sequencing was performed on unstimulated CD8+ T cells sorted from spleen or lymph node cells, taken before transplant. The CDR3 DNA reads as TGTGCCAGCAGCTTGGGACTAGCGGACTACAATGAGCAGTTCTTC. It encodes CASSLGLADYNEQFF. The variable domain in full, completed from reference TRBV5-6 and TRBJ2-1, reads DAGVTQSPTHLIKTRGQQVTLRCSPKSGHDTVSWYQQALGQGPQFIFQYYEEEERQRGNFPDRFSGHQFPNYSSELNVNALLLGDSALYLCASSLGLADYNEQFFGPGTRLTVL.